The next 23 T cell receptor beta chains were all read from a single sample in a study of cytomegalovirus exposure and HLA in healthy donors. PCR was performed using 60 Vbeta and 13 Jbeta primers. Sequenced by immunoSEQ multiplex PCR; TCRdb stores in-frame clones only, minus some. Among roughly 97,000 clones listed, 81% were seen once. Material for sequencing was PBMCs. The source of these receptors is a man aged 35-49 years in good health and CMV-seropositive.

About this clone: The junction shows a germline mismatch at one end, possibly a read error. V is TRBV7-9 and J is TRBJ2-5, with a tentative D call TRBD1 (6 bases). CDR1 is SEHNR and CDR2 is FQNEAQ in the germline V gene (reference sequence). The CDR3 is 14 amino acids. CDR3 sequence (DNA): TGTTCCAGCAGAGAACAGGGAATCGTGGAGACCCAGTACTTC. This encodes CSSREQGIVETQYF.

This rearrangement joins TRBV2 to TRBJ2-4; possibly TRBD1 for D (6 bases). The V end was cut by 9 bases, the J end by 4 bases, with 13 bases between. This CDR3 has 13 amino acids. Germline V gives CDR1 SNHLY, CDR2 FYNNEI. The DNA for the CDR3 is TGTGCCAGTTGGGGGACATCTAAAAACATTCAGTACTTC. This gives the protein CASWGTSKNIQYF.

The rearrangement uses TRBV9 and TRBJ2-1, with 10 bases lining up with TRBD2. This CDR3 region has 16 residues. The V segment lost 3 bases and the J segment 4 bases; nucleotides outside the gene matches: 7. The V gene's germline CDR1 is SGDLS and CDR2 YYNGEE. The CDR3 bases are TGTGCCAGCAGCGAGGGGCCTAGCGGGGGATACAATGAGCAGTTCTTC. It encodes CASSEGPSGGYNEQFF.

The chain combines TRBV6-4 with TRBJ1-1; 7 nucleotides match TRBD1. The CDR3 loop spans 14 amino acids. CDR1 MRHNA and CDR2 SNTAGT come from the germline V gene. Trimming took 6 bases from V and 7 from J; bases not matched to a gene: 11. The CDR3 spells CASRRDSTRSEAFF. Here the CDR3 DNA reads TGTGCCAGCAGGAGGGACAGTACGCGGAGTGAAGCTTTCTTT.

The count of this clone is one. The rearrangement joins TRBV5-1 to TRBJ1-5; a possible D gene is TRBD1 (5 bases). Looked up from germline, CDR1 is SGHRS and CDR2 is YFSETQ. V shed 4 bases and J shed 6 bases, with 11 bases lying between them. This CDR3 region has 13 residues. The CDR3 DNA is TGCGCCAGCAGCGCGCAGGGAAGTCAGCCCCAGCATTTT. It encodes CASSAQGSQPQHF.

The V gene is TRBV7-6, the J gene TRBJ2-7; 9 bases are a match to TRBD1. Germline CDR1 reads SGHVS; CDR2 reads FNYEAQ. The J segment lost 0 bases and the V segment lost 4 bases, leaving 4 bases of the junction unmatched. The CDR3 extends over 15 amino acids. The CDR3 here is CASSSGQGLSYEQYF. The CDR3 region has the DNA TGTGCCAGCAGCTCGGGACAGGGCCTCTCCTACGAGCAGTACTTC.

The chain has TRBV9 and TRBJ2-7, with D maybe TRBD2 (6 bases). Germline V CDR1 and CDR2: SGDLS, YYNGEE. This CDR3 is 16 amino acids long. V lost 1 base, J lost 3 bases, and 17 bases lay in between. This chain's CDR3 is CASSVHPRSEGYEQYF. CDR3 coding DNA: TGTGCCAGCAGCGTACATCCCCGATCGGAGGGCTACGAGCAGTACTTC.

The chain carries TRBV5-5 and TRBJ2-5, with TRBD1 identical over 8 bases. CDR1 SGHKS and CDR2 YYEKEE come from the germline V gene (reference sequence). Trimming cost V 4 bases and J 4 bases; bases outside gene matches: 3. The CDR3 is 13 residues long. The CDR3 spells CASSTDRVETQYF. CDR3 coding DNA: TGTGCCAGCAGCACGGACAGGGTAGAGACCCAGTACTTC.

CDR3: CASSRQGEQPQHF. The CDR3 nucleotides read TGTGCCAGTAGTCGACAGGGGGAACAGCCCCAGCATTTT. The J gene is TRBJ1-5, the V gene TRBV19, with 9 bases matching TRBD1. The germline V gene encodes CDR1 LNHDA and CDR2 SQIVND (reference sequence). The CDR3 runs 13 residues. After removal of 5 bases from V and 7 bases from J, the junction contained 3 bases not matched to a gene. The complete variable domain, with remaining parts taken from reference TRBV19 and TRBJ1-5, reads DGGITQSPKYLFRKEGQNVTLSCEQNLNHDAMYWYRQDPGQGLRLIYYSQIVNDFQKGDIAEGYSVSREKKESFPLTVTSAQKNPTAFYLCASSRQGEQPQHFGDGTRLSIL.

This clone was counted once. The CDR3 DNA reads TGCGCCAGCAGTCATACAGGGGAGGATACGCAGTATTTT. Translated: CASSHTGEDTQYF. The V and J genes are TRBV10-1 and TRBJ2-3; 7 nucleotides line up with TRBD1. Trimming cost V 5 bases and J 6 bases; bases outside gene matches: 5. This CDR3 comprises 13 residues. Germline V gene sequence: CDR1 WNHNN, CDR2 SYGVQD (reference sequence).

This rearrangement joins TRBV4-1 to TRBJ2-7; 9 bases are a match to TRBD1. Germline CDR1 MGHRA, CDR2 YSYEKL. J was trimmed by 3 bases and V by 4 bases; bases with no gene match: 4. There are 14 residues in the CDR3. CDR3: CASSPGQGGYEQYF. The CDR3 bases are TGCGCCAGCAGCCCGGGACAGGGTGGCTACGAGCAGTACTTC.

The rearrangement links TRBV18 to TRBJ1-1; D remains unclear. V lost 3 bases to trimming and J lost 0 bases, with 20 bases between them. Germline V lookup: CDR1 KGHSH, CDR2 LQKENI. This CDR3 has 18 residues. The CDR3 here is CASSPLGVRLVMNTEAFF. The CDR3 coding sequence is TGTGCCAGCTCACCTCTGGGAGTGAGGTTGGTCATGAACACTGAAGCTTTCTTT. Looking up the rest from reference TRBV18 and TRBJ1-1 gives the full variable domain: NAGVMQNPRHLVRRRGQEARLRCSPMKGHSHVYWYRQLPEEGLKFMVYLQKENIIDESGMPKERFSAEFPKEGPSILRIQQVVRGDSAAYFCASSPLGVRLVMNTEAFFGQGTRLTVV.

The chain employs TRBV7-3 and TRBJ2-5; 11 nucleotides match TRBD1. The DNA end is a closer match to TRBJ2-7, so the J assignment may be wrong. This CDR3 spans 15 amino acids. CDR1 SGHTA and CDR2 FQGTGA come from the germline V gene. This CDR3 is CASSPMGQGDAEQYF. The CDR3 DNA sequence: TGTGCCAGCAGCCCCATGGGACAGGGGGATGCCGAGCAGTACTTC.

This chain uses TRBV5-1 with TRBJ2-1; 14 positions agree with TRBD2. The CDR3 loop spans 17 amino acids. CDR1 and CDR2 (germline): SGHRS, YFSETQ. The V and J ends lost 3 bases and 1 base, in that order; junction bases with no gene match: 3. This CDR3 is CASSSGTSGGSYNEQFF. CDR3 sequence (DNA): TGCGCCAGCAGCTCAGGGACTAGCGGGGGTTCCTACAATGAGCAGTTCTTC.

The CDR3 sequence: CASSVGTSGGMQDTQYF. In DNA, the CDR3 is TGTGCCAGCAGCGTAGGGACTAGCGGGGGGATGCAAGATACGCAGTATTTT. This sequence joins TRBV9 and TRBJ2-3; 14 nucleotides agree with TRBD2. With 0 bases clipped from V and 5 bases from J, the junction kept 5 bases outside the gene matches. The CDR3 is made up of 17 amino acids. The germline V gene has CDR1 SGDLS and CDR2 YYNGEE.

The chain combines TRBV27 with TRBJ2-1, with D possibly TRBD2 on 6 matching bases. CDR3 length equals 11 residues. Germline V lookup: CDR1 MNHEY, CDR2 SMNVEV (reference sequence). With 6 bases removed from V and 15 bases from J, the gap between germline ends came to 15 bases. The CDR3 sequence: CASRGPGLPFF. Written as DNA, the CDR3 is TGTGCCAGCAGGGGTCCGGGACTTCCGTTCTTC.

The chain uses TRBV27 and TRBJ2-1; TRBD1 aligns across 8 bases. CDR1 and CDR2 from the germline V gene are MNHEY and SMNVEV (reference sequence). V shed 7 bases and J 6 bases; nucleotides not matched to a gene: 8. The CDR3 is 14 residues long. The CDR3 DNA follows: TGTGCCAGCAATCCCGGACAGGGCTTCAATGAGCAGTTCTTC. Translating it yields CASNPGQGFNEQFF.

The CDR3 is CASKREGSYNEQFF. In DNA, the CDR3 is TGCGCCAGCAAACGGGAGGGCTCCTACAATGAGCAGTTCTTC. The V gene is TRBV5-1, the J gene TRBJ2-1; 8 positions agree with TRBD2. Germline-derived CDR1 and CDR2 are SGHRS and YFSETQ. This CDR3 has 14 amino acids. The V gene end was trimmed by 6 bases and the J gene end by 0 bases; junction bases not matched to a gene: 2.

In its sample, this clone is medium-sized (0.01 to 0.1%). This rearrangement joins TRBV6-1 to TRBJ1-2; D is ambiguous. CDR1 is MNHNS and CDR2 is SASEGT in the germline V gene. Trimming left V 1 base short and J 3 bases short, with 6 bases between. The CDR3 runs to 13 residues. The CDR3 nucleotides read TGTGCCAGCAGTGAAGACAACGACTATGGCTACACCTTC. Protein product: CASSEDNDYGYTF.

The chain recombines TRBV5-6 with TRBJ2-1; 11 bases fit TRBD2. The CDR3 loop spans 15 amino acids. Germline V gene sequence: CDR1 SGHDT, CDR2 YYEEEE. V shed 0 bases, J shed 9 bases, and the junction held 5 bases outside the gene matches. CDR3 sequence reads: CASSLGLAGGGEQFF. CDR3 bases: TGTGCCAGCAGCTTGGGGCTAGCGGGAGGTGGTGAGCAGTTCTTC.

The rearrangement joins TRBV2 to TRBJ2-5; 10 positions agree with TRBD1. Germline V gives CDR1 SNHLY, CDR2 FYNNEI. The CDR3 has 15 amino acids. The trim removed 6 bases at V and 2 bases at J, leaving 6 bases unmatched. CDR3 in amino acids: CASSRQGAGQETQYF. The CDR3 DNA sequence: TGTGCCAGCAGCAGACAGGGGGCCGGACAAGAGACCCAGTACTTC. The full variable domain, with the rest looked up from reference TRBV2 and TRBJ2-5, is EPEVTQTPSHQVTQMGQEVILRCVPISNHLYFYWYRQILGQKVEFLVSFYNNEISEKSEIFDDQFSVERPDGSNFTLKIRSTKLEDSAMYFCASSRQGAGQETQYFGPGTRLLVL.

The CDR3 nucleotides are TGTGCCAGCAGTGAACTGCTAGCGGGGGGTACAGATACGCAGTATTTT. Translated: CASSELLAGGTDTQYF. V usage is TRBV25-1 and J usage is TRBJ2-3; 11 bases line up with TRBD2. The trim removed 2 bases at V and 3 bases at J, leaving 4 bases unmatched. The CDR3 extends over 16 amino acids. Germline V CDR1 and CDR2: MGHDK, SYGVNS.

Only one count was recorded for this clone. This rearrangement joins TRBV19 to TRBJ1-2; 9 positions match TRBD1. The germline CDR1 and CDR2 sequences are LNHDA and SQIVND (reference sequence). Losses at the gene ends were 3 bases for V and 4 bases for J; bases not matched to a gene: 3. The CDR3 totals 14 residues. CDR3 bases: TGTGCCAGTAGTATCACAGGGGGCGCCTATGGCTACACCTTC. Its translation: CASSITGGAYGYTF.